These 24 T cell receptor beta chains were all obtained from the same sample, sequenced in a study of identical twins. TCRdb ran MiXCR on the 5' RACE reads and lists one entry per CDR3 protein. The sample shows hundreds of thousands of distinct CDR3 sequences, 8% to 9% of them seen only once. The same sample was also used in a study of yellow fever vaccine responses in identical twins.

The specimen was memory (CD45RO+) T cells sorted from blood. These receptor sequences come from a woman in her late teens or twenties in good health.

This clonotype has at least ten counts. The chain uses TRBV10-2 and TRBJ2-1; D is perhaps TRBD2 (6 bases). Germline CDR1 WSHSY, CDR2 SAAADI. This CDR3 contains 15 residues. V was cut by 2 bases and J by 4 bases, with 12 bases left in between. Written as DNA, the CDR3 is TGCGCCAGCAGTGAGCGCGGGGCCGATTACAATGAGCAGTTCTTC. Residues: CASSERGADYNEQFF.

At least ten counts were recorded for this clonotype. The chain uses TRBV5-1 and TRBJ1-6; D unresolved. This CDR3 is built from 14 residues. Per the germline V gene, CDR1 is SGHRS and CDR2 is YFSETQ. V was cut by 0 bases and J by 7 bases, with 8 bases left in between. CDR3 sequence: CASSLEAGNSPLHF. The DNA of the CDR3 is TGCGCCAGCAGCTTGGAGGCGGGGAATTCACCCCTCCACTTT.

This clonotype turned up a few times. V is TRBV19 and J is TRBJ2-7; 7 bases map to TRBD2. CDR1 and CDR2 from the germline V gene are LNHDA and SQIVND (reference sequence). V shed 5 bases, J shed 2 bases, and the junction held 3 bases outside the gene matches. The CDR3 runs 13 residues. This CDR3 is CASSEGLPYEQYF. The CDR3 coding sequence is TGTGCCAGTAGTGAGGGACTACCCTACGAGCAGTACTTC.

The sample holds many counts of this clonotype. V is TRBV11-3 and J is TRBJ1-1; unclear D gene. CDR3 length equals 14 residues. The ends were cut back, 7 bases at V and 4 bases at J, with 16 bases in the middle. Germline V gives CDR1 SGHNT, CDR2 YENEEA. CDR3 in amino acids: CASNRLGGGTEAFF. DNA for the CDR3: TGTGCCAGCAACCGCCTCGGTGGTGGCACTGAAGCTTTCTTT. Full variable domain (rest looked up from reference TRBV11-3 and TRBJ1-1): EAGVVQSPRYKIIEKKQPVAFWCNPISGHNTLYWYLQNLGQGPELLIRYENEEAVDDSQLPKDRFSAERLKGVDSTLKIQPAELGDSAVYLCASNRLGGGTEAFFGQGTRLTVV.

The chain uses TRBV24-1 and TRBJ2-1; no firm D call. CDR3 length: 14 amino acids. In germline, CDR1 is KGHDR, CDR2 SFDVKD. V lost 3 bases and J 6 bases, leaving 11 bases between the germline ends. The CDR3 sequence: CATSDVDPPNEQFF. As DNA, the CDR3 is TGTGCCACCAGTGATGTTGACCCCCCCAATGAGCAGTTCTTC.

The rearrangement uses TRBV9 and TRBJ2-1, with a weak D call TRBD2 (5 bases). Germline loops: CDR1 SGDLS, CDR2 YYNGEE. The V and J ends lost 0 bases and 6 bases respectively, with 13 bases between them. CDR3 length: 15 amino acids. Here the CDR3 reads CASSVDYSRGNEQFF. The CDR3, as DNA: TGTGCCAGCAGCGTAGATTACTCTCGGGGCAATGAGCAGTTCTTC. Using reference TRBV9 and TRBJ2-1 for the parts outside the CDR3, the full variable domain is DSGVTQTPKHLITATGQRVTLRCSPRSGDLSVYWYQQSLDQGLQFLIQYYNGEERAKGNILERFSAQQFPDLHSELNLSSLELGDSALYFCASSVDYSRGNEQFFGPGTRLTVL.

The rearrangement uses TRBV7-2 and TRBJ2-3; a possible D gene is TRBD1 (5 bases). This CDR3 has 15 amino acids. The germline CDR1 and CDR2 sequences are SGHTA and FQGNSA. Trimming took 5 bases from V and 2 from J, leaving 14 bases between them. CDR3 coding DNA: TGTGCCAGCAGCAGGGGTCAAGCAGTCACAGATACGCAGTATTTT. It translates to CASSRGQAVTDTQYF. Drawing the rest from reference TRBV7-2 and TRBJ2-3, the complete variable domain is GAGVSQSPSNKVTEKGKDVELRCDPISGHTALYWYRQSLGQGLEFLIYFQGNSAPDKSGLPSDRFSAERTGGSVSTLTIQRTQQEDSAVYLCASSRGQAVTDTQYFGPGTRLTVL.

The chain joins TRBV29-1 to TRBJ2-6; D gene ambiguous. The CDR3 loop spans 15 amino acids. The V end was cut by 5 bases, the J end by 0 bases, with 11 bases between. Germline V gene lookup returns CDR1 SQVTM and CDR2 ANQGSEA. The chain's CDR3 is CSVIGQLSGANVLTF. The CDR3 bases are TGCAGCGTTATTGGGCAGCTCTCTGGGGCCAACGTCCTGACTTTC.

This clonotype was found many times. The chain combines TRBV10-3 with TRBJ2-1; 7 bases are a match to TRBD1. CDR1 and CDR2 from the germline V gene are ENHRY and SYGVKD. The CDR3 consists of 16 residues. Trimming took 2 bases from V and 3 from J; bases not matched to a gene: 7. The CDR3 spells CAISEGVGQIYNEQFF. CDR3 bases: TGTGCCATCAGTGAGGGTGTGGGACAGATCTACAATGAGCAGTTCTTC.

A few counts support this clonotype. The chain recombines TRBV13 with TRBJ1-2, with TRBD1 identical over 7 bases. Looked up from germline, CDR1 is PRHDT and CDR2 is FYEKMQ (reference sequence). The CDR3 loop spans 14 amino acids. The V segment lost 4 bases and the J segment 7 bases; nucleotides outside the gene matches: 9. The DNA of the CDR3 is TGTGCCAGCAGCTCAACCTACAGGGGTATTGGCTACACCTTC. Residues: CASSSTYRGIGYTF. The full variable domain, with the rest looked up from reference TRBV13 and TRBJ1-2, is AAGVIQSPRHLIKEKRETATLKCYPIPRHDTVYWYQQGPGQDPQFLISFYEKMQSDKGSIPDRFSAQQFSDYHSELNMSSLELGDSALYFCASSSTYRGIGYTFGSGTRLTVV.

This clonotype appeared many times. At one end the junction does not follow the germline gene, possibly because of a read error. The chain combines TRBV13 with TRBJ2-7; 10 nucleotides match TRBD2. The germline V gene encodes CDR1 PRHDT and CDR2 FYEKMQ (reference sequence). This CDR3 has 14 residues. DNA of the CDR3: TGTGCCAGCAGATTAGCGGGAGGTGGCTACGAGCAGTACTTC. Its protein product is CASRLAGGGYEQYF.

The chain recombines TRBV20-1 with TRBJ2-3; D unclear. Germline lookup yields CDR1 DFQATT and CDR2 SNEGSKA (reference sequence). This CDR3 comprises 16 residues. V gave up 0 bases and J gave up 1 base, with 14 bases separating them. The CDR3 DNA reads TGCAGTGCTAGAGATTACGTGGCTATTCGCACAGATACGCAGTATTTT. Protein product: CSARDYVAIRTDTQYF.

The chain couples TRBV3-1 to TRBJ2-1; perhaps TRBD1 as D (6 bases). Trimming cost V 4 bases and J 1 base, with 14 bases left between them. CDR3 length: 16 amino acids. Germline CDR1 reads LGHDT; CDR2 reads YNNKEL (reference sequence). CDR3 sequence: CASSLVGADSYNEQFF. CDR3 nucleotides: TGTGCCAGCAGCCTAGTGGGGGCTGATTCCTACAATGAGCAGTTCTTC.

This clonotype was counted at least ten times. The chain joins TRBV12-3 or TRBV12-4 to TRBJ1-1; 7 nucleotides line up with TRBD1. The CDR3 is 15 residues long. V trimming: 6 bases; J trimming: 0 bases; junction bases outside the gene matches: 7. The CDR3 sequence: CASRPKTGMNTEAFF. The CDR3 DNA reads as TGTGCCAGCAGACCGAAGACAGGGATGAACACTGAAGCTTTCTTT.

This clonotype was seen a handful of times. The chain employs TRBV7-8 and TRBJ2-7; tentatively, D is TRBD1 (7 bases). CDR1 and CDR2 from the germline V gene are SGHVS and FQNEAQ. The CDR3 is made up of 14 amino acids. With 4 bases removed from V and 4 bases from J, the gap between germline ends came to 14 bases. CDR3 coding DNA: TGTGCCAGCAGCTGGGGGGACAGCCGATACGAGCAGTACGTC. It encodes CASSWGDSRYEQYV.

This clonotype occurred many times. The chain recombines TRBV12-3 or TRBV12-4 with TRBJ2-2; perhaps TRBD1 as D (6 bases). The V end was cut by 5 bases, the J end by 4 bases, with 14 bases between. The length of the CDR3 is 15 residues. CDR3 DNA sequence: TGTGCCAGCAGTGGGGGCGGGTTGGCCACCGGGGAGCTGTTTTTT. Translation: CASSGGGLATGELFF.

Ten or more counts support this clonotype. V and J are TRBV6-1 and TRBJ2-5; D possibly corresponds to TRBD2 (6 bases). Trimming took 7 bases from V and 3 from J, leaving 6 bases between them. The germline CDR1 and CDR2 sequences are MNHNS and SASEGT. CDR3 length: 11 residues. The CDR3 sequence is CASTGEETQYF. Here the CDR3 DNA reads TGTGCCAGCACGGGGGAAGAGACCCAGTACTTC.

The table lists this clonotype with many counts. The chain employs TRBV6-1 and TRBJ1-1; a possible D gene is TRBD1 (6 bases). The CDR3 length is 13 residues. Trimming removed 9 bases from V and 1 base from J, with 12 bases in between. CDR1 is MNHNS, CDR2 SASEGT, per germline. In DNA form, the CDR3 reads TGTGCCAGTGCCGGGACAAAGAACACTGAAGCTTTCTTT. Translating it yields CASAGTKNTEAFF.

V is TRBV19 and J is TRBJ2-3; possible D gene TRBD1, 6 bases. Trimming removed 3 bases from V and 1 base from J, with 8 bases in between. The CDR3 is made up of 14 amino acids. CDR1 is LNHDA, CDR2 SQIVND, per germline (reference sequence). The CDR3 DNA reads as TGTGCCAGTAGTATGGGGGCGGGCACAGATACGCAGTATTTT. It translates to CASSMGAGTDTQYF. The whole variable domain, filled in from reference TRBV19 and TRBJ2-3, reads DGGITQSPKYLFRKEGQNVTLSCEQNLNHDAMYWYRQDPGQGLRLIYYSQIVNDFQKGDIAEGYSVSREKKESFPLTVTSAQKNPTAFYLCASSMGAGTDTQYFGPGTRLTVL.

This chain connects TRBV5-6 to TRBJ1-1; D is unclear. CDR1 and CDR2 (germline): SGHDT, YYEEEE. V was shortened by 2 bases and J by 7 bases, with 12 bases between the two germline ends. The CDR3 runs to 13 residues. The CDR3 loop is CASSLYEGVEAFF. The CDR3 DNA is TGTGCCAGCAGCTTATATGAGGGCGTTGAAGCTTTCTTT.

This rearrangement joins TRBV10-3 to TRBJ1-4, with 8 bases fitting TRBD1. The CDR3 is 14 residues long. Germline V gene sequence: CDR1 ENHRY, CDR2 SYGVKD. Losses at the gene ends were 9 bases for V and 8 bases for J; bases not matched to a gene: 11. The CDR3 sequence is CAIATGTGEEKLFF. The DNA of the CDR3 is TGTGCCATAGCTACCGGGACAGGAGAAGAAAAACTGTTTTTT.

The CDR3 coding sequence is TGTGCCAGCAGCCCATACAGGGTAGGCACAGATACGCAGTATTTT. Encoded protein: CASSPYRVGTDTQYF. The chain combines TRBV7-8 with TRBJ2-3, with TRBD1 as a possible D gene (6 bases). Deletions cut 5 bases from V and 1 base from J, with 13 bases between. Germline V gene data show CDR1 as SGHVS and CDR2 as FQNEAQ. This CDR3 contains 15 residues.

This clonotype occurred many times. This chain uses TRBV6-2 or TRBV6-3 with TRBJ1-5; D not certain. The CDR3 consists of 15 residues. With 5 bases removed from V and 0 bases from J, the gap between germline ends came to 11 bases. CDR1 and CDR2 from the germline V gene are MNHEY and SVGEGT. CDR3 sequence (DNA): TGTGCCAGCAGTCCCCGATCAGGTAGCAATCAGCCCCAGCATTTT. It codes for CASSPRSGSNQPQHF.

This clonotype was picked up a small number of times. The junction and the germline gene differ at one end; a read error may be behind it. The chain employs TRBV4-2 and TRBJ2-1; 11 bases are a match to TRBD2. The CDR3 is 16 residues long. The germline V gene encodes CDR1 LGHNA and CDR2 YNFKEQ. CDR3 sequence (DNA): TGTGCCAGCAGCCAAGAGTGGCTAGCGGGGGGAAATGGGCAGTTCTTC. Encoded protein: CASSQEWLAGGNGQFF.